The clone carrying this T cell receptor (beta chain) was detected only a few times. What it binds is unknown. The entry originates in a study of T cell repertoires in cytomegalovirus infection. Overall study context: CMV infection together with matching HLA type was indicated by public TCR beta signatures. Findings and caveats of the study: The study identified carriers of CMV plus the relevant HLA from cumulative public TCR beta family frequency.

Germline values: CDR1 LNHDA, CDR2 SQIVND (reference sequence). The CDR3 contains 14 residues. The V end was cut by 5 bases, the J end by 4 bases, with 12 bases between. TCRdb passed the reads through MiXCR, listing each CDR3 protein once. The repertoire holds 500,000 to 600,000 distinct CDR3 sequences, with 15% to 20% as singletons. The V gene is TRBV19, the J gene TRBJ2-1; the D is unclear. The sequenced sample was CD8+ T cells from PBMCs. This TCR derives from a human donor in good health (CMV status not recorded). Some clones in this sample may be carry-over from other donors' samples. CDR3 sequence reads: CASSWSTSYNEQFF. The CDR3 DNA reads TGTGCCAGTAGTTGGTCAACCTCTTACAATGAGCAGTTCTTC.